This T cell receptor (beta chain) was profiled in a study of T cell responses to AZD1222 COVID-19 vaccine. Study results and limitations: None of the repertoires were sampled until the peak T cell response had passed. The number of AZD1222 recipients seropositive at baseline was only six.

In regard to this clone: Its antigen is undetermined.

The CDR3 sequence is 16 residues long. J lost 0 bases, V lost 5 bases, and 9 bases had no gene match. Germline V CDR1 and CDR2: SGHVS, FQNEAQ. Sequenced by immunoSEQ multiplex PCR; TCRdb stores in-frame clones only, minus some. The sample holds approximately 300,000 clones, almost 95% seen once. The rearrangement uses TRBV7-8 and TRBJ2-7; 8 nucleotides align to TRBD2. The sample here was peripheral blood, taken 28 days after the second AZD1222 dose. This receptor was identified in an adult who received the AZD1222 COVID-19 vaccine. The chain's CDR3 is CASSPNLAGGSYEQYF. In DNA, the CDR3 is TGTGCCAGCAGCCCCAACCTGGCGGGAGGCTCCTACGAGCAGTACTTC.